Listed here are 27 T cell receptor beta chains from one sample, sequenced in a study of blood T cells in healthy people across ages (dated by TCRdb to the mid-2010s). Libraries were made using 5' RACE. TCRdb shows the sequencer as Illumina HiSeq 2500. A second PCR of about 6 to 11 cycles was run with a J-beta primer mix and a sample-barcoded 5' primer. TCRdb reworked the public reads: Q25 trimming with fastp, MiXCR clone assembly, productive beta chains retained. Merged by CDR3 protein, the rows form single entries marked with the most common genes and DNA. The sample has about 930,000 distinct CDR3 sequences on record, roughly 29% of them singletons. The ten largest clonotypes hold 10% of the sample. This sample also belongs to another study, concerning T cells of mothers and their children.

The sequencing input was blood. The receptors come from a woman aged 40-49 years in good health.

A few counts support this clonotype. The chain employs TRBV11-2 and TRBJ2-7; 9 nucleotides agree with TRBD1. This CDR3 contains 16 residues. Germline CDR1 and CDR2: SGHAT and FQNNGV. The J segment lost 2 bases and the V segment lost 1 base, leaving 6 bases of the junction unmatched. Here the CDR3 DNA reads TGTGCCAGCAGCTTAGGTCCGGGACAGGGCACCTACGAGCAGTACTTC. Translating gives CASSLGPGQGTYEQYF.

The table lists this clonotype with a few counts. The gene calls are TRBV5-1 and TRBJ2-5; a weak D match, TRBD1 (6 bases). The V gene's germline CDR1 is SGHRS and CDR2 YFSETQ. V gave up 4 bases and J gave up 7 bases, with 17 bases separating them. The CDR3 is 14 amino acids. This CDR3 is CASSKLTGFRTQYF. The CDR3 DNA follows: TGCGCCAGCAGCAAGCTAACAGGGTTTCGGACCCAGTACTTC.

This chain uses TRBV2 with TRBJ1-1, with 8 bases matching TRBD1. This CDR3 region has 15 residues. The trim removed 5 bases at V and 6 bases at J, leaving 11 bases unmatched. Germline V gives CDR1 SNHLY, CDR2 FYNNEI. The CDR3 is CASSKGYQGAAEAFF. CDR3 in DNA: TGTGCCAGCAGTAAAGGATACCAGGGGGCCGCTGAAGCTTTCTTT.

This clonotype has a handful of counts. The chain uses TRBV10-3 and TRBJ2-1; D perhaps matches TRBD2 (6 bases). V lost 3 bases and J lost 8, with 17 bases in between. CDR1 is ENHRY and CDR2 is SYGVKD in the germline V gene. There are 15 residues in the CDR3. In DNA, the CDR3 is TGTGCCATCAGTGAAAGGCCCCCGGGGGTTGATGAGCAGTTCTTC. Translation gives CAISERPPGVDEQFF.

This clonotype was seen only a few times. This chain's CDR3 is CSAMTSGGTDTQYF. The CDR3 DNA is TGCAGTGCTATGACTAGCGGGGGCACAGATACGCAGTATTTT. The V and J genes are TRBV20-1 and TRBJ2-3; TRBD2 matches 11 bases. Germline V gene data show CDR1 as DFQATT and CDR2 as SNEGSKA (reference sequence). Trimming cost V 4 bases and J 1 base; bases outside gene matches: 1. The CDR3 totals 14 residues.

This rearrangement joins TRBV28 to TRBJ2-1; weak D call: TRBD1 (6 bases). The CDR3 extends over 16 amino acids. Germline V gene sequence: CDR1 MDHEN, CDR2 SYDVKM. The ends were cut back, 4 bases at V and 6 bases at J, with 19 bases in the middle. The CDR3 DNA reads TGTGCCAGCAGTTCGGCGAACAGGGCACGTGGCAATGAGCAGTTCTTC. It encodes CASSSANRARGNEQFF.

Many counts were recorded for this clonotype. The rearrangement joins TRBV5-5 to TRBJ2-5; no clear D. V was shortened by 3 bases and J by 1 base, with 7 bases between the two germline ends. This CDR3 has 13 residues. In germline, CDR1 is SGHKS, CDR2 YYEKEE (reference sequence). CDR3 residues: CASSSPTQETQYF. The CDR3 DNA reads TGTGCCAGCAGCTCACCCACCCAAGAGACCCAGTACTTC.

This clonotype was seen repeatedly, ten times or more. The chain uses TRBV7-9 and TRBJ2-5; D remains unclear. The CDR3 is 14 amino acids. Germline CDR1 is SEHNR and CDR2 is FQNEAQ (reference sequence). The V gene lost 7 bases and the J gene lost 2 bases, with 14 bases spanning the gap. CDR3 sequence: CASTQSAFQETQYF. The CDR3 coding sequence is TGTGCCAGCACCCAGTCGGCGTTTCAAGAGACCCAGTACTTC.

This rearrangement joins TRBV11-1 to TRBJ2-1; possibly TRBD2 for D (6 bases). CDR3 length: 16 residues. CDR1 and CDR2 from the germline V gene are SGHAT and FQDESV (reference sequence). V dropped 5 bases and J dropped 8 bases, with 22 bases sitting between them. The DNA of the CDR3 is TGTGCCAGCAGCCCACCGGGGGATTTCCCTTACGATGAGCAGTTCTTC. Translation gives CASSPPGDFPYDEQFF.

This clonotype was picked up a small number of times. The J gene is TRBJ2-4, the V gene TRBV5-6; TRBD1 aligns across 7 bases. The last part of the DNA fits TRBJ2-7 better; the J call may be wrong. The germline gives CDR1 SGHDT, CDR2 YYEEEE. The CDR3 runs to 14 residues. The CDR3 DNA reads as TGTGCCAGCAGCGACGCGAGGGGGCCCCACGAGCAGTACTTC. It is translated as CASSDARGPHEQYF.

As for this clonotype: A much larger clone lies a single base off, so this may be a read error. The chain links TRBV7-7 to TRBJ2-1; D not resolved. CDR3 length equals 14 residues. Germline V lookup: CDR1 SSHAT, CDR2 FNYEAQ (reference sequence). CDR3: CASSLAREGAEQFF. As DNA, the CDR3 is TGTGCTAGCAGCTTAGCAAGGGAAGGTGCTGAGCAGTTCTTC.

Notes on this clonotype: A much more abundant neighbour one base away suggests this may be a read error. The CDR3 loop reads CANTKSFGGEQYF. The CDR3 nucleotides are TGTGCCAACACAAAATCATTCGGGGGGGAGCAGTACTTC. The V gene is TRBV27, the J gene TRBJ2-7; 7 nucleotides match TRBD2. Germline V gene lookup returns CDR1 MNHEY and CDR2 SMNVEV (reference sequence). Trimming cost V 10 bases and J 7 bases; bases outside gene matches: 13. The CDR3 contains 13 residues.

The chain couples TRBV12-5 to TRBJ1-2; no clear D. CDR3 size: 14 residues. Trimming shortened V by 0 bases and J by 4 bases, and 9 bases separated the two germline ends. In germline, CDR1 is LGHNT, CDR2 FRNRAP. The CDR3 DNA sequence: TGTGCTAGTGGTTTGGTACTGGGCGCCTATGGCTACACCTTC. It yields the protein CASGLVLGAYGYTF.

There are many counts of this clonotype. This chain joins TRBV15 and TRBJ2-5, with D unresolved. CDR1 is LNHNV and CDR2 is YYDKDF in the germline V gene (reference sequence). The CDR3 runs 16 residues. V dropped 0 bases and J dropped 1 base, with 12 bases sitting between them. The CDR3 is CATSRDSMAAQETQYF. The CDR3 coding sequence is TGTGCCACCAGCAGAGATTCAATGGCAGCCCAAGAGACCCAGTACTTC.

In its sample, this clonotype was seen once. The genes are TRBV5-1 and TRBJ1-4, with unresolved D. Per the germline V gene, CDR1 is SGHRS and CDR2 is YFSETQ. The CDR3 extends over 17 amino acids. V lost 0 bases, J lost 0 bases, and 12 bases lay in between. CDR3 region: CASSLGLPAATNEKLFF. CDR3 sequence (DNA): TGCGCCAGCAGCTTGGGGCTTCCGGCGGCAACTAATGAAAAACTGTTTTTT.

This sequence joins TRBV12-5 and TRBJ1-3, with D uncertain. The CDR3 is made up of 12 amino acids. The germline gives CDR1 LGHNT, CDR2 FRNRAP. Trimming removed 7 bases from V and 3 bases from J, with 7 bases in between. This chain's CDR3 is CASALDGNTIYF. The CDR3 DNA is TGTGCTAGTGCTCTCGATGGAAACACCATATATTTT. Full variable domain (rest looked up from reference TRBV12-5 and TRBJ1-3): DARVTQTPRHKVTEMGQEVTMRCQPILGHNTVFWYRQTMMQGLELLAYFRNRAPLDDSGMPKDRFSAEMPDATLATLKIQPSEPRDSAVYFCASALDGNTIYFGEGSWLTVV.

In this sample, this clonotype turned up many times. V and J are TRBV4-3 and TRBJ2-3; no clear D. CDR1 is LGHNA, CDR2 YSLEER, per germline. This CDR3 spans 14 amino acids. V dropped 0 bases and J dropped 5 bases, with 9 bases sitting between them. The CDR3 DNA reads TGCGCCAGCAGCCAAGATGGGGTAATAGATACGCAGTATTTT. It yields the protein CASSQDGVIDTQYF.

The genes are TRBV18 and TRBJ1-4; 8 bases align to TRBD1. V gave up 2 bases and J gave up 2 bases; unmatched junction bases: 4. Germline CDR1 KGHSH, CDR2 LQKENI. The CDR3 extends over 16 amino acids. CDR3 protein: CASSPNRQGTNEKLFF. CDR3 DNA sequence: TGTGCCAGCTCACCAAACCGACAGGGGACTAATGAAAAACTGTTTTTT. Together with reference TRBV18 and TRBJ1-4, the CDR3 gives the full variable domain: NAGVMQNPRHLVRRRGQEARLRCSPMKGHSHVYWYRQLPEEGLKFMVYLQKENIIDESGMPKERFSAEFPKEGPSILRIQQVVRGDSAAYFCASSPNRQGTNEKLFFGSGTQLSVL.

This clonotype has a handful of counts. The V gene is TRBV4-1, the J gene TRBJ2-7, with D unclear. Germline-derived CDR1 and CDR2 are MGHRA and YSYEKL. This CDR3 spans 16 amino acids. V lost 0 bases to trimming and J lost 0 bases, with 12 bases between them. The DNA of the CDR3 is TGCGCCAGCAGCCAAGACTGGCCAGGTAACTCCTACGAGCAGTACTTC. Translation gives CASSQDWPGNSYEQYF.

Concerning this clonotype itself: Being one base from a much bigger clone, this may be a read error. The DNA for the CDR3 is TGTGCCAGCAGGGGACCAACCTACGAGCGGTACTTC. Translation: CASRGPTYERYF. This chain joins TRBV6-6 and TRBJ2-7; D tentatively reads TRBD1 or TRBD2 (5 bases each). The length of the CDR3 is 12 residues. The germline V gene encodes CDR1 MNHNY and CDR2 SVGAGI (reference sequence).

DNA of the CDR3: TGTGCCAGCAGCGCGTTCGGGACAGGGGGCGCGAGCTCCTACAATGAGCAGTTCTTC. The encoded protein is CASSAFGTGGASSYNEQFF. The chain has TRBV5-6 and TRBJ2-1, with TRBD1 matching 12 bases. Germline CDR1 SGHDT, CDR2 YYEEEE. Germline trimming cut 4 bases from V and 0 bases from J; bases unmatched to any gene: 11. The CDR3 spans 19 residues.

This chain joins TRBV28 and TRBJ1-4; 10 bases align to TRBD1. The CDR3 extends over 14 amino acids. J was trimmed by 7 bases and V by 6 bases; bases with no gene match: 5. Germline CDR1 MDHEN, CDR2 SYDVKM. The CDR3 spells CASSLTGGIEKLFF. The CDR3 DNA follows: TGTGCCAGCAGCTTGACAGGGGGCATTGAAAAACTGTTTTTT.

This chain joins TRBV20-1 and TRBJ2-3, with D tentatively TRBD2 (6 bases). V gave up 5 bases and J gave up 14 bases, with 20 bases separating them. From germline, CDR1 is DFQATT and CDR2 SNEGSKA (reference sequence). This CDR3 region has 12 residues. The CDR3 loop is CSASQGTSLLYF. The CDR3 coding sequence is TGCAGTGCTTCACAAGGGACTTCTTTGCTGTATTTT.

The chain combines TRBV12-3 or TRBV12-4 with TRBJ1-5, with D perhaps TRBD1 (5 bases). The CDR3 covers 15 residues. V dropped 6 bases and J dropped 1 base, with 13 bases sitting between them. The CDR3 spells CASRPGGTSNQPQHF. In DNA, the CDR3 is TGTGCCAGCAGACCCGGAGGGACCAGCAATCAGCCCCAGCATTTT.

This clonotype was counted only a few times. This CDR3 reads CASSRSHGYTF. The CDR3 region has the DNA TGTGCCAGCAGTCGGAGTCATGGCTACACCTTC. The rearrangement links TRBV6-6 to TRBJ1-2, with D uncertain. This CDR3 is 11 amino acids long. The V end was cut by 5 bases, the J end by 6 bases, with 7 bases between. Germline V lookup: CDR1 MNHNY, CDR2 SVGAGI (reference sequence).

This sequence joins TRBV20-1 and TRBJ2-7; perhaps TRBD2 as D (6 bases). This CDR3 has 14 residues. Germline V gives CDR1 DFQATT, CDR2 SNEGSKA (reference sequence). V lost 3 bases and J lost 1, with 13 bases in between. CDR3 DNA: TGCAGTGCTAGCATGGGGACTTTATCCTACGAGCAGTACTTC. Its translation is CSASMGTLSYEQYF.

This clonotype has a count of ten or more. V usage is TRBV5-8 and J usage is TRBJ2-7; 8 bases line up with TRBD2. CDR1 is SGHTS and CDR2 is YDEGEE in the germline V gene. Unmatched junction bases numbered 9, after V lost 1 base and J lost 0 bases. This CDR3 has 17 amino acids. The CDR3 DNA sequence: TGTGCCAGCAGCTTGTGGCTAGCGGGTGAGAGCTCCTACGAGCAGTACTTC. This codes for CASSLWLAGESSYEQYF.